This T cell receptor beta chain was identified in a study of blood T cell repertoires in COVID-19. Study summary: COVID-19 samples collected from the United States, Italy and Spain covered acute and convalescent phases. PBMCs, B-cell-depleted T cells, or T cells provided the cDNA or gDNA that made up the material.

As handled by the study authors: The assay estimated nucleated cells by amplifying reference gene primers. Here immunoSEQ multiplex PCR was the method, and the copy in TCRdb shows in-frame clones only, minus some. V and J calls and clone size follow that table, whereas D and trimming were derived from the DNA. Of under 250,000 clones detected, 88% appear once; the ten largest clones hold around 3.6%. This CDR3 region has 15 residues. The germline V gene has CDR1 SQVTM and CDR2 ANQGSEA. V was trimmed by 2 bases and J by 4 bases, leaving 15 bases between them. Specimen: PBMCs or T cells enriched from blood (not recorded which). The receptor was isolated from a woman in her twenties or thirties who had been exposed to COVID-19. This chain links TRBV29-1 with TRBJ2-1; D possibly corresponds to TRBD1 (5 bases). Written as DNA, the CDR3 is TGCAGCGTTGAATATGGTCAGGACATGTACAATGAGCAGTTCTTC. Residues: CSVEYGQDMYNEQFF.